One sample yielded the 19 T cell receptor beta chains listed below, sequenced in a study of cytomegalovirus exposure and HLA in healthy donors. Researchers ran the PCR with 60 Vbeta and 13 Jbeta primers. Using immunoSEQ multiplex PCR, the repertoire was profiled, and TCRdb retains in-frame clones only, with some absent. This sample yields under 200,000 clones, of which roughly 79% are seen a single time; more than 13% belongs to the top ten. The specimen sequenced was PBMCs. The receptors stem from a man over 45 in good health and CMV-seropositive.

The CDR3 DNA sequence: TGCGCCAGCTGTCAAAGTGGGCAGGCGAGGAACACCGGGGAGCTGTTTTTT. Translating it yields CASCQSGQARNTGELFF. V and J are TRBV5-1 and TRBJ2-2, with D uncertain. Germline V gene sequence: CDR1 SGHRS, CDR2 YFSETQ. V lost 7 bases to trimming and J lost 1 base, with 20 bases between them. The CDR3 extends over 17 amino acids.

In this sample, this clone turned up once. The chain couples TRBV9 to TRBJ1-2; TRBD1 is a possible D gene (6 bases). V lost 3 bases and J lost 8, with 23 bases in between. This CDR3 contains 16 residues. Germline V lookup: CDR1 SGDLS, CDR2 YYNGEE. The CDR3 is CASSASNRAPLRGYTF. The CDR3 nucleotides are TGTGCCAGCAGCGCTTCAAACAGGGCGCCCCTCAGAGGCTACACCTTC.

The V and J genes are TRBV29-1 and TRBJ1-2; 7 bases are a match to TRBD1. The V gene's germline CDR1 is SQVTM and CDR2 ANQGSEA. There are 13 residues in the CDR3. V shed 4 bases, J shed 1 base, and the junction held 3 bases outside the gene matches. CDR3 residues: CSVVAGGNYGYTF. The CDR3 region has the DNA TGCAGCGTTGTGGCAGGGGGTAACTATGGCTACACCTTC.

J is TRBJ2-7 and V is TRBV5-4; possibly TRBD1 for D (7 bases). Germline CDR1 and CDR2: SGHNT and YYREEE (reference sequence). Trimming took 3 bases from V and 1 from J, leaving 14 bases between them. The CDR3 consists of 15 residues. The DNA of the CDR3 is TGTGCCAGCAGCTCCGGGGCAGGGGGGTCCTACGAGCAGTACTTC. This gives the protein CASSSGAGGSYEQYF.

CDR3: CAGTSGRNTGELFF. The CDR3 coding sequence is TGTGCCGGGACTAGCGGGCGTAACACCGGGGAGCTGTTTTTT. This rearrangement joins TRBV2 to TRBJ2-2; 12 bases are shared with TRBD2. V lost 11 bases and J lost 2; bases outside the gene matches: 3. This CDR3 region has 14 residues. Germline CDR1 is SNHLY and CDR2 is FYNNEI.

CDR3 amino acids: CASSPGQGKSYTEAFF. CDR3 DNA sequence: TGCGCCAGCAGCCCAGGACAGGGAAAATCTTACACTGAAGCTTTCTTT. The chain couples TRBV5-1 to TRBJ1-1; TRBD1 agrees at 8 bases. Germline loops: CDR1 SGHRS, CDR2 YFSETQ. The V gene end was trimmed by 4 bases and the J gene end by 3 bases; junction bases not matched to a gene: 11. The CDR3 loop spans 16 amino acids.

The V gene is TRBV20-1, the J gene TRBJ1-1, with D unclear. Germline CDR1 reads DFQATT; CDR2 reads SNEGSKA (reference sequence). Trimming pared 4 bases from V and 10 bases from J, leaving 13 bases between. CDR3 length equals 11 residues. CDR3 in DNA: TGCAGTGCTACCCCTGGAGGAGGAGCTTTCTTT. Residues: CSATPGGGAFF.

The rearrangement links TRBV7-9 to TRBJ2-7; D might be TRBD2 (6 bases). V was trimmed by 3 bases and J by 7 bases, leaving 10 bases between them. There are 12 residues in the CDR3. The germline CDR1 and CDR2 sequences are SEHNR and FQNEAQ (reference sequence). Here the CDR3 reads CASSFGGSEQYV. The DNA for the CDR3 is TGTGCCAGCAGCTTCGGGGGAAGTGAGCAGTACGTC.

J is TRBJ2-1 and V is TRBV6-1; possibly TRBD2 for D (6 bases). The CDR3 is 16 amino acids. V was cut by 4 bases and J by 6 bases, with 19 bases left in between. Germline CDR1 is MNHNS and CDR2 is SASEGT. The DNA of the CDR3 is TGTGCCAGCAGTGGGGCGTGGGGGGATACTAGCAATGAGCAGTTCTTC. Encoded protein: CASSGAWGDTSNEQFF.

The DNA of the CDR3 is TGTGCCAGCGGGGACAGGGGATCTCCCTACGAGCAGTACGTC. Its translation is CASGDRGSPYEQYV. The genes are TRBV6-4 and TRBJ2-7, with 10 bases that match TRBD1. Germline V gene data show CDR1 as MRHNA and CDR2 as SNTAGT. CDR3 length: 14 residues. Trimming removed 8 bases from V and 2 bases from J; junction bases left unmatched: 6.

This clone was recorded a few times. V and J are TRBV4-1 and TRBJ2-7, with 10 bases identical to TRBD1. Germline CDR1 reads MGHRA; CDR2 reads YSYEKL. The CDR3 length is 16 residues. The J segment lost 1 base and the V segment lost 1 base, leaving 4 bases of the junction unmatched. DNA of the CDR3: TGCGCCAGCAGCCAAGCGGGACAGGGGCTATCCTACGAGCAGTACTTC. Translated, it gives CASSQAGQGLSYEQYF.

The gene calls are TRBV9 and TRBJ2-2, with D uncertain. The CDR3 runs 16 residues. The V gene's germline CDR1 is SGDLS and CDR2 YYNGEE. Trimming shortened V by 0 bases and J by 1 base, and 10 bases separated the two germline ends. The CDR3 protein is CASSVAGARNTGELFF. Written as DNA, the CDR3 is TGTGCCAGCAGCGTAGCCGGAGCGCGGAACACCGGGGAGCTGTTTTTT.

This clone was observed a single time. The chain uses TRBV27 and TRBJ1-2, with 8 bases aligning to TRBD1. CDR3 length equals 15 residues. Germline V gene sequence: CDR1 MNHEY, CDR2 SMNVEV (reference sequence). V was clipped by 4 bases and J by 8 bases; unmatched bases: 12. CDR3 protein: CASSSSTGALSGYTF. The CDR3 nucleotides read TGTGCCAGCAGTTCGTCGACAGGGGCCCTAAGCGGCTACACCTTC.

The chain links TRBV7-3 to TRBJ2-7, with 7 bases fitting TRBD1. The germline gives CDR1 SGHTA, CDR2 FQGTGA. This CDR3 is built from 13 residues. The V and J ends lost 2 bases and 6 bases, in that order; junction bases with no gene match: 4. This CDR3 is CASSLGTVGEQYF. CDR3 coding DNA: TGTGCCAGCAGCTTAGGGACAGTGGGCGAGCAGTACTTC.

The CDR3 coding sequence is TGTGCTAGTGGTTCGACAGGGGGTTCGAGTAATGAGCAGTTCTTC. Amino acids: CASGSTGGSSNEQFF. The V and J genes are TRBV12-5 and TRBJ2-1; TRBD1 aligns across 9 bases. The CDR3 extends over 15 amino acids. The junction had 8 bases not matched to a gene; V was cut back by 4 bases and J by 7 bases. Germline CDR1 reads LGHNT; CDR2 reads FRNRAP.

J is TRBJ2-1 and V is TRBV11-2, with 11 positions matching TRBD2. The germline V gene has CDR1 SGHAT and CDR2 FQNNGV. This CDR3 has 16 residues. The V gene end was trimmed by 5 bases and the J gene end by 7 bases; junction bases not matched to a gene: 10. CDR3 in amino acids: CASSIISGGAINEQFF. CDR3 DNA: TGTGCCAGCAGCATCATTAGCGGGGGGGCCATTAATGAGCAGTTCTTC.

The chain carries TRBV5-6 and TRBJ1-6, with 9 bases that match TRBD1. J lost 9 bases, V lost 6 bases, and 10 bases had no gene match. CDR3 size: 15 residues. CDR1 and CDR2 (germline): SGHDT, YYEEEE. The CDR3, as DNA: TGTGCCAGCACCTCTAGGGGACAGGGTAGTTCACCCCTCCACTTT. Amino acids: CASTSRGQGSSPLHF.

This chain uses TRBV4-2 with TRBJ2-3; no clear D gene. The V and J ends lost 0 bases and 6 bases respectively, with 7 bases between them. CDR1 and CDR2 from the germline V gene are LGHNA and YNFKEQ. This CDR3 has 13 residues. The chain's CDR3 is CASSQERFDTQYF. CDR3 nucleotides: TGTGCCAGCAGCCAAGAGCGGTTCGATACGCAGTATTTT.

V usage is TRBV4-2 and J usage is TRBJ2-3; D gene ambiguous. The CDR3 extends over 13 amino acids. Germline values: CDR1 LGHNA, CDR2 YNFKEQ. V was pared by 6 bases and J by 2 bases, with 9 bases between. CDR3 residues: CASSLKLTDTQYF. As DNA, the CDR3 is TGTGCCAGCAGTCTCAAGCTCACAGATACGCAGTATTTT.